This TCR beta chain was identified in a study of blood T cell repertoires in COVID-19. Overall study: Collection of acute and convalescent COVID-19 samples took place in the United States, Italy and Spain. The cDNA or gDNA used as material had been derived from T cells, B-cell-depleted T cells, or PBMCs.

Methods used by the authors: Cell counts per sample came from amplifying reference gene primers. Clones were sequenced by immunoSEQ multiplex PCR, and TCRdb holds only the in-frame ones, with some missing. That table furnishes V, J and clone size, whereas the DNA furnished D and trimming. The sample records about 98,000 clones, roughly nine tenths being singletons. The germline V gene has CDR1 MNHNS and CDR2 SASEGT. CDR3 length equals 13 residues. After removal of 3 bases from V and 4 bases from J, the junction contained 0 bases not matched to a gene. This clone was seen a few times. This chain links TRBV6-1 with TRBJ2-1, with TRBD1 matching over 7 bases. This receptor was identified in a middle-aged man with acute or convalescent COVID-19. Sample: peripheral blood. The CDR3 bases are TGTGCCAGCAGTGAGACAGGGTACAATGAGCAGTTCTTC. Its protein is CASSETGYNEQFF.